Listed here are 24 T cell receptor beta chains from one sample, sequenced in a study of shared clonotypes between healthy human individuals. Sequencing was performed with immunoSEQ multiplex PCR; in TCRdb, only in-frame clones are kept and a portion is missing. The sample lists around 450,000 clones, about 85% occurring once. Sequenced sample: PBMCs. All receptors come from a woman aged 40 to 55 in good health. Some clones in this sample may be carry-over from other donors' samples.

The J gene is TRBJ1-5, the V gene TRBV2; D uncertain. The V and J ends lost 1 base and 9 bases respectively, with 10 bases between them. The CDR3 sequence is 13 residues long. CDR1 SNHLY and CDR2 FYNNEI come from the germline V gene. The CDR3 reads CASSEERWGPQHF. CDR3 sequence (DNA): TGTGCCAGCAGTGAAGAGCGTTGGGGGCCCCAGCATTTT.

The CDR3 DNA follows: TGCGCCAGCAGCCAGCCGCCAGTGGGGATTGGCTACACCTTC. Translation: CASSQPPVGIGYTF. This chain joins TRBV4-1 and TRBJ1-2, with D hard to call. The CDR3 length is 14 residues. Trimming removed 3 bases at V and 7 bases at J, with 15 bases between. CDR1 and CDR2 (germline): MGHRA, YSYEKL.

The gene calls are TRBV19 and TRBJ1-5; TRBD1 matches 7 bases. Per germline, CDR1 LNHDA and CDR2 SQIVND (reference sequence). This CDR3 contains 14 residues. Trimming cost V 2 bases and J 4 bases; bases outside gene matches: 2. The CDR3 here is CASSIYRGNQPQHF. The CDR3 nucleotides read TGTGCCAGTAGTATATACAGGGGAAATCAGCCCCAGCATTTT. Drawing the rest from reference TRBV19 and TRBJ1-5, the complete variable domain is DGGITQSPKYLFRKEGQNVTLSCEQNLNHDAMYWYRQDPGQGLRLIYYSQIVNDFQKGDIAEGYSVSREKKESFPLTVTSAQKNPTAFYLCASSIYRGNQPQHFGDGTRLSIL.

The V and J genes are TRBV19 and TRBJ2-5; the match to TRBD1 covers 12 bases. With 4 bases clipped from V and 3 bases from J, the junction kept 6 bases outside the gene matches. CDR1 is LNHDA, CDR2 SQIVND, per germline (reference sequence). This CDR3 is built from 16 residues. CDR3 in DNA: TGTGCCAGTAGTAGGGGACAGGGGGCTTATGAAGAGACCCAGTACTTC. The encoded protein is CASSRGQGAYEETQYF.

The chain uses TRBV2 and TRBJ2-1; D unresolved. With 2 bases removed from V and 3 bases from J, the gap between germline ends came to 14 bases. The CDR3 totals 16 residues. The V gene's germline CDR1 is SNHLY and CDR2 FYNNEI. The CDR3 reads CASSEHKQSRYNEQFF. The CDR3 DNA is TGTGCCAGCAGTGAACATAAGCAGAGCCGCTACAATGAGCAGTTCTTC.

CDR3 nucleotide sequence: TGTGCCGCCCTCCGGAACAGGGCCCCATGGCAGCCCCAGCATTTT. Protein: CAALRNRAPWQPQHF. The chain couples TRBV21-1 to TRBJ1-5; the table's D call, TRBD1, has no DNA check behind it. TRBV21-1 is classified as a pseudogene. The CDR3 runs 15 residues.

Only one count was recorded for this clone. J is TRBJ2-3 and V is TRBV5-4, with 10 bases aligning to TRBD2. With V trimmed by 4 bases and J by 6 bases, 11 bases remained unmatched. In germline, CDR1 is SGHNT, CDR2 YYREEE (reference sequence). The CDR3 totals 16 residues. CDR3 in DNA: TGTGCCAGCAGCCTCCGGACTAGCGGCCTTCCGGATACGCAGTATTTT. Translated: CASSLRTSGLPDTQYF.

As DNA, the CDR3 is TGTGCCAGCAGCCAAGAAGTTCGCCGAACTGAAGCTTTCTTT. It translates to CASSQEVRRTEAFF. The chain links TRBV14 to TRBJ1-1, with D unresolved. This CDR3 spans 14 amino acids. Germline V gene lookup returns CDR1 SGHDN and CDR2 FVKESK. V was trimmed by 0 bases and J by 5 bases, leaving 10 bases between them.

This clone was detected only a few times. One junction end does not reproduce the germline sequence, and a read error may be involved. This sequence joins TRBV28 and TRBJ2-7, with a tentative D call TRBD1 (6 bases). The CDR3 sequence is 15 residues long. CDR1 and CDR2 from the germline V gene are MDHEN and SYDVKM. CDR3 coding DNA: TGTGCCAGCAGTTTAGATCAGGGGCCACGTTACGGGCAGTACTTC. This gives the protein CASSLDQGPRYGQYF.

The V call is TRBV10-2, the J call TRBJ2-3, with TRBD2 identical over 13 bases. Germline-derived CDR1 and CDR2 are WSHSY and SAAADI. J was trimmed by 0 bases and V by 2 bases; bases with no gene match: 5. This CDR3 spans 18 amino acids. CDR3 sequence reads: CASSEPGTSGISTDTQYF. The CDR3 bases are TGCGCCAGCAGTGAGCCCGGGACTAGCGGGATTAGCACAGATACGCAGTATTTT.

Comments on this clone: Since a far larger clone is one base different, this is likely a read error. J is TRBJ1-5 and V is TRBV10-2, with 7 bases matching TRBD1. Looked up from germline, CDR1 is WSHSY and CDR2 is SAAADI. The CDR3 covers 14 residues. CDR3 protein: CASGSGTVYQRQHF. For the CDR3, the DNA is TGCGCCAGCGGTTCCGGGACAGTCTATCAGCGCCAGCATTTT.

The V gene is TRBV29-1, the J gene TRBJ1-1; 10 nucleotides match TRBD1. Trimming at V came to 5 bases and at J to 0 bases, leaving 6 bases not matched to a gene. Germline V gene sequence: CDR1 SQVTM, CDR2 ANQGSEA. This CDR3 contains 15 residues. Here the CDR3 reads CSVSPGQGMNTEAFF. The CDR3 DNA is TGCAGCGTTTCTCCGGGACAGGGGATGAACACTGAAGCTTTCTTT.

The rearrangement joins TRBV7-2 to TRBJ2-3; 11 positions match TRBD1. Germline V gene sequence: CDR1 SGHTA, CDR2 FQGNSA. CDR3 length: 16 residues. The V segment lost 6 bases and the J segment 2 bases; nucleotides outside the gene matches: 7. CDR3 region: CASRRRTGGITDTQYF. As DNA, the CDR3 is TGTGCCAGCAGGCGAAGGACAGGGGGCATCACAGATACGCAGTATTTT.

The gene calls are TRBV7-3 and TRBJ2-1; 8 positions match TRBD2. The CDR3 is 15 amino acids. Trimming cost V 6 bases and J 5 bases; bases outside gene matches: 9. Germline V gene sequence: CDR1 SGHTA, CDR2 FQGTGA. The CDR3 DNA reads as TGTGCCAGCAGGCAAACCGGGACTAGTAACAATGAGCAGTTCTTC. Translation: CASRQTGTSNNEQFF.

The genes are TRBV28 and TRBJ2-7, with D unclear. The germline V gene has CDR1 MDHEN and CDR2 SYDVKM. Trimming removed 1 base at V and 2 bases at J, with 6 bases between. The CDR3 length is 13 residues. The chain's CDR3 is CASSLYGTYEQYF. Written as DNA, the CDR3 is TGTGCCAGCAGTTTATATGGGACCTACGAGCAGTACTTC.

This chain links TRBV18 with TRBJ1-4; D is perhaps TRBD1 (5 bases). Trimming cost V 3 bases and J 5 bases, with 10 bases left between them. The length of the CDR3 is 14 residues. Per the germline V gene, CDR1 is KGHSH and CDR2 is LQKENI. CDR3: CASSPSGLNEKLFF. As DNA, the CDR3 is TGTGCCAGCTCACCGTCAGGGTTGAATGAAAAACTGTTTTTT.

V gene TRBV30 combines with J gene TRBJ2-3; perhaps TRBD2 as D (6 bases). From germline, CDR1 is GTSNPN and CDR2 SVGIG (reference sequence). Trimming took off 3 bases at V and 3 bases at J, with 10 bases between the two ends. CDR3 size: 13 residues. The CDR3 nucleotides read TGTGCCTGGAGCGGAGGGCCAACAGATACGCAGTATTTT. Its protein is CAWSGGPTDTQYF.

This clone occurred a few times. CDR3 protein: CASSLGQATGANVLTF. CDR3 in DNA: TGCGCCAGCAGCCTAGGACAGGCGACTGGGGCCAACGTCCTGACTTTC. The chain combines TRBV4-1 with TRBJ2-6; TRBD1 agrees at 7 bases. CDR3 size: 16 residues. Germline CDR1 and CDR2: MGHRA and YSYEKL. Germline trimming cut 4 bases from V and 2 bases from J; bases unmatched to any gene: 5.

V and J are TRBV30 and TRBJ2-2, with 9 bases fitting TRBD2. The V segment lost 3 bases and the J segment 6 bases; nucleotides outside the gene matches: 8. CDR3 length: 15 amino acids. Germline lookup yields CDR1 GTSNPN and CDR2 SVGIG (reference sequence). The CDR3 coding sequence is TGTGCCTGGAGCGGCGGGAGGGCGCGGGCCGGGGAGCTGTTTTTT. It translates to CAWSGGRARAGELFF.

J is TRBJ2-7 and V is TRBV2; no firm D call. Germline CDR1 and CDR2: SNHLY and FYNNEI. The CDR3 runs to 11 residues. Trimming left V 5 bases short and J 3 bases short, with 5 bases between. The CDR3 spells CASSIVYEQYF. In nucleotides, the CDR3 is TGTGCCAGCAGTATAGTCTACGAGCAGTACTTC.

A few counts support this clone. V and J are TRBV19 and TRBJ2-2, with D possibly TRBD2 on 6 matching bases. V lost 8 bases to trimming and J lost 0 bases, with 13 bases between them. Germline V CDR1 and CDR2: LNHDA, SQIVND (reference sequence). This CDR3 has 15 amino acids. CDR3 nucleotide sequence: TGTGCCAGTGGTTGGCGGGACGCGAACACCGGGGAGCTGTTTTTT. This sequence encodes CASGWRDANTGELFF.

The chain recombines TRBV5-1 with TRBJ2-5; possible D gene TRBD2, 5 bases. The CDR3 has 15 amino acids. V was trimmed by 0 bases and J by 1 base, leaving 10 bases between them. Germline values: CDR1 SGHRS, CDR2 YFSETQ. The CDR3 spells CASSLVAGLQETQYF. The CDR3 DNA sequence: TGCGCCAGCAGCTTGGTGGCGGGCCTCCAAGAGACCCAGTACTTC.

V is TRBV5-1 and J is TRBJ2-6; TRBD2 might be the D (5 bases). Germline CDR1 is SGHRS and CDR2 is YFSETQ. V dropped 7 bases and J dropped 4 bases, with 12 bases sitting between them. The CDR3 extends over 14 amino acids. The CDR3 DNA sequence: TGCGCCAGCTTCGGGGTGTCCGGGGCCAACGTCCTGACTTTC. It is translated as CASFGVSGANVLTF.

The CDR3 loop reads CASSPMGLSMNTEAFF. The DNA for the CDR3 is TGTGCCAGCAGCCCAATGGGGCTGTCGATGAACACTGAAGCTTTCTTT. This chain connects TRBV9 to TRBJ1-1; D might be TRBD1 (5 bases). The germline CDR1 and CDR2 sequences are SGDLS and YYNGEE. Trimming removed 4 bases at V and 0 bases at J, with 16 bases between. This CDR3 region has 16 residues. The variable domain in full, with the rest retrieved from reference TRBV9 and TRBJ1-1, is DSGVTQTPKHLITATGQRVTLRCSPRSGDLSVYWYQQSLDQGLQFLIQYYNGEERAKGNILERFSAQQFPDLHSELNLSSLELGDSALYFCASSPMGLSMNTEAFFGQGTRLTVV.